This T cell receptor beta chain is drawn from a study of cytomegalovirus exposure and HLA in healthy donors. On this clone itself: Its antigen is undetermined. This specimen includes other DNA sequences encoding the same CDR3.

Regarding the study as a whole: Most CMV-associated TCR beta chains appeared HLA-restricted in a later analysis.

A multiplex PCR was run with 60 Vbeta primers and 13 Jbeta primers. The table came from immunoSEQ multiplex PCR; TCRdb's copy has only in-frame clones and leaves some out. The repertoire consists of about 80,000 clones, with around 80% occurring once and the leading ten covering around 32%. CDR3 length: 14 residues. Looked up from germline, CDR1 is SGHRS and CDR2 is YFSETQ. V was shortened by 4 bases and J by 1 base, with 9 bases between the two germline ends. V usage is TRBV5-1 and J usage is TRBJ1-3; D might be TRBD1 (5 bases). This TCR was sampled from a man aged 50 to 59 in good health and CMV-seropositive. Sample: PBMCs. The DNA of the CDR3 is TGCGCCAGCAGCCTGCAGGGATCTGGAAACACCATATATTTT. Encoded protein: CASSLQGSGNTIYF.